Listed here are 25 T cell receptor beta chains from one sample, sequenced in a study of cytomegalovirus exposure and HLA in healthy donors. PCR employed 60 Vbeta and 13 Jbeta primers. Method: immunoSEQ multiplex PCR; TCRdb's copy keeps in-frame clones and lacks some. This table holds some 90,000 clones, around 80% found once. Material for sequencing was PBMCs. These receptors all come from a man aged 35 to 55 in good health and CMV-seronegative.

Remarks on this clone: The CDR3 end shows no conserved phenylalanine or tryptophan, and so a read error is likely. The CDR3 nucleotides read TGTGCCAACCGGGACAACTCCTACGAGCAGTACCTC. Its protein is CANRDNSYEQYL. The chain is built from TRBV10-3 and TRBJ2-7, with a tentative D call TRBD1 (6 bases). The ends were cut back, 10 bases at V and 0 bases at J, with 10 bases in the middle. The CDR3 loop spans 12 amino acids. Looked up from germline, CDR1 is ENHRY and CDR2 is SYGVKD.

The chain couples TRBV5-6 to TRBJ1-6; D is perhaps TRBD1 (5 bases). Trimming took 5 bases from V and 5 from J, leaving 20 bases between them. The CDR3 sequence is 17 residues long. Germline V gives CDR1 SGHDT, CDR2 YYEEEE. The CDR3 protein is CASRAEREGSDNSPLHF. CDR3 DNA: TGTGCCAGCAGGGCTGAACGGGAGGGGTCGGATAATTCACCCCTCCACTTT.

The CDR3 loop reads CASSFAPHHSGGQTYEQYF. The CDR3 coding sequence is TGTGCCAGCAGCTTTGCGCCCCATCACAGCGGGGGTCAGACCTACGAGCAGTACTTC. The chain links TRBV12-1 to TRBJ2-7; the D call TRBD2 from the table was never checked on the DNA. TRBV12-1 is described as a pseudogene. The CDR3 spans 19 residues.

This sequence joins TRBV29-1 and TRBJ2-3, with D maybe TRBD2 (5 bases). Germline V gene lookup returns CDR1 SQVTM and CDR2 ANQGSEA. This CDR3 is built from 14 residues. CDR3 coding DNA: TGCACCATGATCGGACGGGGAAGCACAGATACGCAGTATTTT. This encodes CTMIGRGSTDTQYF.

Points on this clone: In the same sample, other DNA sequences code for this CDR3. The rearrangement links TRBV18 to TRBJ1-1; D is uncertain. Germline CDR1 reads KGHSH; CDR2 reads LQKENI. The V end was cut by 2 bases, the J end by 0 bases, with 4 bases between. This CDR3 has 13 amino acids. The CDR3 DNA is TGTGCCAGCTCACCATCTTTGAACACTGAAGCTTTCTTT. Amino acids: CASSPSLNTEAFF.

The chain is built from TRBV5-6 and TRBJ2-5; TRBD2 aligns across 7 bases. Losses at the gene ends were 5 bases for V and 0 bases for J; bases not matched to a gene: 10. The germline V gene encodes CDR1 SGHDT and CDR2 YYEEEE. The CDR3 loop spans 16 amino acids. The CDR3 DNA follows: TGTGCCAGCAGGGTCTTGCCTAGCGGCAACCAAGAGACCCAGTACTTC. Translated, it gives CASRVLPSGNQETQYF.

A few counts support this clone. The chain carries TRBV2 and TRBJ1-1; D is perhaps TRBD1 (6 bases). Looked up from germline, CDR1 is SNHLY and CDR2 is FYNNEI. Deletions cut 5 bases from V and 6 bases from J, with 19 bases between. CDR3 length equals 15 residues. CDR3 loop: CASSNDRPPASEAFF. For the CDR3, the DNA is TGTGCCAGCAGTAATGACAGGCCCCCGGCGTCTGAAGCTTTCTTT.

The chain combines TRBV7-2 with TRBJ2-5; perhaps TRBD1 as D (6 bases). The CDR3 totals 17 residues. The V and J ends lost 2 bases and 5 bases respectively, with 21 bases between them. Per germline, CDR1 SGHTA and CDR2 FQGNSA. The CDR3 sequence is CASSLPTSGRGYETQYF. The CDR3 DNA reads as TGTGCCAGCAGCTTACCTACTAGTGGCAGGGGATACGAGACCCAGTACTTC. The whole variable domain, filled in from reference TRBV7-2 and TRBJ2-5, reads GAGVSQSPSNKVTEKGKDVELRCDPISGHTALYWYRQSLGQGLEFLIYFQGNSAPDKSGLPSDRFSAERTGGSVSTLTIQRTQQEDSAVYLCASSLPTSGRGYETQYFGPGTRLLVL.

CDR3 protein: CASSLSPGTGGAGANVLTF. CDR3 nucleotide sequence: TGCGCCAGCAGCTTGTCACCCGGGACAGGGGGCGCTGGGGCCAACGTCCTGACTTTC. The chain combines TRBV5-1 with TRBJ2-6; 12 positions agree with TRBD1. CDR1 and CDR2 (germline): SGHRS, YFSETQ. V was pared by 1 base and J by 2 bases, with 7 bases of the junction left unmatched. CDR3 size: 19 residues.

This sequence joins TRBV6-6 and TRBJ1-5, with 8 bases aligning to TRBD1. J was trimmed by 7 bases and V by 5 bases; bases with no gene match: 7. CDR3 length: 14 amino acids. CDR1 and CDR2 (germline): MNHNY, SVGAGI (reference sequence). The CDR3 is CASSLGQVVQPQHF. CDR3 nucleotides: TGTGCCAGCAGTCTGGGACAGGTAGTGCAGCCCCAGCATTTT.

The gene calls are TRBV5-8 and TRBJ1-2; TRBD1 matches 10 bases. J was trimmed by 3 bases and V by 0 bases; bases with no gene match: 11. CDR1 and CDR2 (germline): SGHTS, YDEGEE. The CDR3 has 18 amino acids. CDR3: CASSLGTPTGGSHYGYTF. The CDR3 DNA follows: TGTGCCAGCAGCTTGGGGACCCCGACAGGGGGCTCGCACTATGGCTACACCTTC.

This chain connects TRBV9 to TRBJ1-1; TRBD1 aligns across 7 bases. The ends lost 3 bases at V and 0 bases at J; junction bases unmatched: 8. There are 16 residues in the CDR3. CDR1 and CDR2 (germline): SGDLS, YYNGEE. The CDR3 DNA is TGTGCCAGCAGCGCCCCGCGGGGACAGTTGAACACTGAAGCTTTCTTT. Translation: CASSAPRGQLNTEAFF.

V is TRBV29-1 and J is TRBJ2-7, with D maybe TRBD2 (6 bases). V shed 6 bases and J shed 4 bases, with 19 bases lying between them. This CDR3 comprises 14 residues. Germline lookup yields CDR1 SQVTM and CDR2 ANQGSEA. The CDR3, as DNA: TGCAGCGTCGCCCTGGACCTCGGAGGGTACGAGCAGTACTTC. Translated: CSVALDLGGYEQYF.

This chain uses TRBV5-8 with TRBJ1-1, with 7 positions matching TRBD1. V was pared by 4 bases and J by 12 bases, with 6 bases of the junction left unmatched. CDR1 is SGHTS and CDR2 is YDEGEE in the germline V gene. CDR3 length: 11 amino acids. CDR3: CASSQTGMTFF. The CDR3 nucleotides read TGTGCCAGCAGCCAGACAGGGATGACTTTCTTT.

The chain has TRBV9 and TRBJ2-5; 9 positions match TRBD1. Germline V gene lookup returns CDR1 SGDLS and CDR2 YYNGEE. This CDR3 comprises 15 residues. After removal of 3 bases from V and 5 bases from J, the junction contained 8 bases not matched to a gene. The CDR3 nucleotides are TGTGCCAGCAGCGATCCGGGACAGGGAAGGGAGACCCAGTACTTC. As protein: CASSDPGQGRETQYF. The entire variable domain, with the rest obtained from reference TRBV9 and TRBJ2-5, is as follows: DSGVTQTPKHLITATGQRVTLRCSPRSGDLSVYWYQQSLDQGLQFLIQYYNGEERAKGNILERFSAQQFPDLHSELNLSSLELGDSALYFCASSDPGQGRETQYFGPGTRLLVL.

The genes are TRBV6-6 and TRBJ2-3, with TRBD1 matching 9 bases. Germline V gene data show CDR1 as MNHNY and CDR2 as SVGAGI (reference sequence). The CDR3 has 14 amino acids. Trimming removed 4 bases from V and 4 bases from J; junction bases left unmatched: 3. CDR3 coding DNA: TGTGCCAGCAGTTGGGGACAGGGCTCAGATACGCAGTATTTT. It translates to CASSWGQGSDTQYF.

V is TRBV6-1 and J is TRBJ1-5; TRBD1 aligns across 7 bases. Trimming removed 6 bases from V and 7 bases from J; junction bases left unmatched: 9. The germline V gene has CDR1 MNHNS and CDR2 SASEGT. This CDR3 has 14 amino acids. The CDR3 DNA sequence: TGTGCCAGCAGAGAGTCGGACAGGTGGCAGCCCCAGCATTTT. Its protein is CASRESDRWQPQHF.

This clone was seen a single time. The junction and the germline gene differ at one end; a read error may be behind it. The sample contains more than one DNA sequence encoding this CDR3. The V gene is TRBV5-4, the J gene TRBJ2-7, with D maybe TRBD1 (5 bases). Germline assignment: CDR1 SGHNT and CDR2 YYREEE (reference sequence). The CDR3 runs to 13 residues. CDR3 in amino acids: CASSSIGAGEQYF. The CDR3 coding sequence is TGCGCCAGCAGCTCTATAGGGGCCGGGGAGCAGTACTTC.

The CDR3 loop is CASSTRQGTYNSPLHF. For the CDR3, the DNA is TGTGCCAGCAGTACTAGACAGGGTACCTATAATTCACCCCTCCACTTT. V gene TRBV27 combines with J gene TRBJ1-6; 7 nucleotides align to TRBD1. V shed 5 bases and J 2 bases; nucleotides not matched to a gene: 6. Germline V gene sequence: CDR1 MNHEY, CDR2 SMNVEV (reference sequence). CDR3 length equals 16 residues.

J is TRBJ2-1 and V is TRBV5-1, with a weak D call TRBD1 (5 bases). The V gene lost 1 base and the J gene lost 9 bases, with 8 bases spanning the gap. Germline V CDR1 and CDR2: SGHRS, YFSETQ. The CDR3 is 12 amino acids. CDR3 in DNA: TGCGCCAGCAGCTTGAGGGGCGTTGAGCAGTTCTTC. Amino acids: CASSLRGVEQFF.

A single count supports this clone. The genes are TRBV18 and TRBJ1-4; D gene unclear. With 4 bases removed from V and 4 bases from J, the gap between germline ends came to 10 bases. Looked up from germline, CDR1 is KGHSH and CDR2 is LQKENI. CDR3 length equals 14 residues. CDR3 in DNA: TGTGCCAGCTCACGTACACATTATAATGAAAAACTGTTTTTT. This encodes CASSRTHYNEKLFF.

This chain connects TRBV10-2 to TRBJ1-2, with D possibly TRBD1 on 6 matching bases. Germline V gives CDR1 WSHSY, CDR2 SAAADI. There are 16 residues in the CDR3. V shed 0 bases and J shed 2 bases, with 13 bases lying between them. The CDR3 sequence is CASSESTGGQNYGYTF. CDR3 DNA sequence: TGCGCCAGCAGTGAGTCGACGGGGGGACAAAACTATGGCTACACCTTC.

Written as DNA, the CDR3 is TGTGCCAGCAGCTTGGTGGGACTAGCGGAAAACACCGGGGAGCTGTTTTTT. Protein product: CASSLVGLAENTGELFF. The genes are TRBV5-6 and TRBJ2-2, with TRBD2 matching 11 bases. The J segment lost 2 bases and the V segment lost 0 bases, leaving 3 bases of the junction unmatched. The CDR3 loop spans 17 amino acids. Germline CDR1 reads SGHDT; CDR2 reads YYEEEE.

The chain employs TRBV6-1 and TRBJ2-3; D perhaps matches TRBD1 (6 bases). The CDR3 extends over 12 amino acids. Trimming stripped 8 bases from V and 2 bases from J, with 8 bases between. Germline CDR1 is MNHNS and CDR2 is SASEGT. The CDR3 loop is CASRQVTDTQYF. CDR3 in DNA: TGTGCCAGCCGACAGGTCACAGATACGCAGTATTTT.

This chain joins TRBV11-2 and TRBJ2-7; D unresolved. The CDR3 contains 14 residues. Germline V gives CDR1 SGHAT, CDR2 FQNNGV. Trimming pared 5 bases from V and 4 bases from J, leaving 15 bases between. The CDR3 DNA reads as TGTGCCAGCAGCCCTTCTTACGTAGCTTACGAGCAGTACTTC. Residues: CASSPSYVAYEQYF.